These 22 T cell receptor beta chains originate from one sample sequenced in a study of patients and donors after allogeneic stem cell transplantation. Each CDR3 protein gets one entry after TCRdb re-called the RT-PCR reads with MiXCR. Here the sample spans roughly 250,000 distinct CDR3 sequences, around an eighth being singletons. The sequenced sample consisted of blood, either unsorted or a sorted T cell fraction (not recorded which). The source is a human donor who was either an allogeneic HSCT recipient or a stem cell or donor lymphocyte infusion donor (not recorded which). It is not recorded whose cells these are; they may come from a transplant donor.

The chain is built from TRBV5-6 and TRBJ1-1; D unclear. Germline loops: CDR1 SGHDT, CDR2 YYEEEE. Trimming pared 2 bases from V and 6 bases from J, leaving 14 bases between. CDR3 length: 14 residues. CDR3 amino acids: CASSFGRSWAEAFF. Here the CDR3 DNA reads TGTGCCAGCAGCTTTGGGAGGTCATGGGCTGAAGCTTTCTTT.

A few counts support this clonotype. V is TRBV4-2 and J is TRBJ1-2; D unresolved. Germline V lookup: CDR1 LGHNA, CDR2 YNFKEQ. Between the trimmed V and J ends, which lost 4 bases and 1 base, there was a span of 10 bases. The CDR3 loop spans 14 amino acids. The chain's CDR3 is CASSPLGGNYGYTF. The DNA for the CDR3 is TGTGCCAGCAGCCCCCTGGGAGGTAACTATGGCTACACCTTC.

This clonotype showed up many times. The CDR3 DNA reads TGTGCCAGCAGCTTAACGGGTCGGAACAACTATGGCTACACCTTC. It codes for CASSLTGRNNYGYTF. This sequence joins TRBV7-9 and TRBJ1-2; D remains ambiguous. Per the germline V gene, CDR1 is SEHNR and CDR2 is FQNEAQ (reference sequence). The CDR3 runs 15 residues. Trimming removed 2 bases at V and 2 bases at J, with 12 bases between.

This clonotype has just a few counts. The chain is built from TRBV6-1 and TRBJ1-3, with 10 bases that match TRBD1. The CDR3 is 13 amino acids. CDR1 and CDR2 from the germline V gene are MNHNS and SASEGT. Losses at the gene ends were 6 bases for V and 8 bases for J; bases not matched to a gene: 4. The CDR3 region is CASRGQGYHTIYF. CDR3 nucleotides: TGTGCCAGCAGGGGACAGGGGTACCACACCATATATTTT.

This clonotype showed up just a few times. The chain links TRBV12-3 or TRBV12-4 to TRBJ1-1; the match to TRBD1 covers 9 bases. Germline trimming cut 6 bases from V and 2 bases from J; bases unmatched to any gene: 7. The CDR3 spans 15 residues. Here the CDR3 DNA reads TGTGCCAGCAGCCGAAAACAGGGGGCTAACACTGAAGCTTTCTTT. It specifies CASSRKQGANTEAFF.

This clonotype has only a few counts. The CDR3 DNA follows: TGCGCCAGCAGCCCTCGGCCTATCTCTAATGAAAAACTGTTTTTT. Protein sequence: CASSPRPISNEKLFF. The V gene is TRBV5-1, the J gene TRBJ1-4; D uncertain. Germline CDR1 reads SGHRS; CDR2 reads YFSETQ. V gave up 4 bases and J gave up 3 bases, with 13 bases separating them. The CDR3 spans 15 residues.

This clonotype was seen at least ten times. The chain couples TRBV6-1 to TRBJ1-5; 8 bases agree with TRBD1. V lost 7 bases to trimming and J lost 2 bases; unmatched junction nucleotides: 1. Germline loops: CDR1 MNHNS, CDR2 SASEGT. This CDR3 contains 13 residues. In nucleotides, the CDR3 is TGTGCCAGCACGGACAGGGGCAATCAGCCCCAGCATTTT. It translates to CASTDRGNQPQHF.

The chain links TRBV6-1 to TRBJ1-1, with D perhaps TRBD1 (5 bases). The CDR3 is 14 amino acids. V was trimmed by 3 bases and J by 0 bases, leaving 8 bases between them. The germline CDR1 and CDR2 sequences are MNHNS and SASEGT. This CDR3 reads CASSDRAVNTEAFF. CDR3 DNA: TGTGCCAGCAGTGACAGGGCGGTGAACACTGAAGCTTTCTTT.

This clonotype has a handful of counts. At one end the junction does not follow the germline gene, possibly because of a read error. V gene TRBV7-3 combines with J gene TRBJ1-1; D gene ambiguous. The CDR3 runs 15 residues. In germline, CDR1 is SGHTA, CDR2 FQGTGA. The CDR3 is CASSSGPRWNSEAFF. Here the CDR3 DNA reads TGTGCCAGCAGCTCAGGACCGCGATGGAACTCTGAAGCTTTCTTT. Full variable domain (missing parts from reference TRBV7-3 and TRBJ1-1): GAGVSQTPSNKVTEKGKYVELRCDPISGHTALYWYRQSLGQGPEFLIYFQGTGAADDSGLPNDRFFAVRPEGSVSTLKIQRTERGDSAVYLCASSSGPRWNSEAFFGQGTRLTVV.

The J gene is TRBJ2-4, the V gene TRBV5-1; the D gene is possibly TRBD1 (6 bases). CDR3 length: 15 amino acids. V was shortened by 3 bases and J by 0 bases, with 10 bases between the two germline ends. The germline CDR1 and CDR2 sequences are SGHRS and YFSETQ. CDR3 loop: CASSSLDRAKNIQYF. CDR3 DNA sequence: TGCGCCAGCAGCTCCTTGGACAGAGCCAAAAACATTCAGTACTTC.

The rearrangement joins TRBV20-1 to TRBJ1-5; tentative D call: TRBD1 (6 bases). The CDR3 sequence is 11 residues long. Per the germline V gene, CDR1 is DFQATT and CDR2 is SNEGSKA (reference sequence). Trimming took 1 base from V and 16 from J, leaving 14 bases between them. This CDR3 reads CSARGGGAVHF. The CDR3 region has the DNA TGCAGTGCTAGAGGCGGGGGGGCAGTTCATTTT.

The chain links TRBV7-8 to TRBJ2-7, with TRBD2 matching 10 bases. Germline V gene sequence: CDR1 SGHVS, CDR2 FQNEAQ. The ends lost 5 bases at V and 2 bases at J; junction bases unmatched: 6. This CDR3 region has 15 residues. The CDR3 DNA follows: TGTGCCAGCAGCGTAAGGACTAGCGGAACCTACGAGCAGTACTTC. It specifies CASSVRTSGTYEQYF.

CDR3 residues: CASSLGGTGYNEQFF. The DNA of the CDR3 is TGCGCCAGCAGCTTGGGCGGGACAGGTTACAATGAGCAGTTCTTC. The chain joins TRBV5-1 to TRBJ2-1; TRBD1 agrees at 8 bases. Germline V lookup: CDR1 SGHRS, CDR2 YFSETQ. CDR3 length: 15 amino acids. V was clipped by 0 bases and J by 4 bases; unmatched bases: 3. Full variable domain (rest looked up from reference TRBV5-1 and TRBJ2-1): KAGVTQTPRYLIKTRGQQVTLSCSPISGHRSVSWYQQTPGQGLQFLFEYFSETQRNKGNFPGRFSGRQFSNSRSEMNVSTLELGDSALYLCASSLGGTGYNEQFFGPGTRLTVL.

This clonotype was seen only a few times. The chain uses TRBV19 and TRBJ2-7; perhaps TRBD1 as D (6 bases). The V end lost 3 bases, the J end lost 2 bases, and 11 bases lay between the germline ends. The length of the CDR3 is 14 residues. Germline V gene data show CDR1 as LNHDA and CDR2 as SQIVND (reference sequence). The CDR3 loop is CASSMGRGPYEQYF. The CDR3 nucleotides are TGTGCCAGTAGTATGGGCAGGGGCCCCTACGAGCAGTACTTC.

This clonotype was detected many times. J is TRBJ1-5 and V is TRBV18; a weak D match, TRBD1 (5 bases). V lost 4 bases and J 7 bases, leaving 17 bases between the germline ends. Per germline, CDR1 KGHSH and CDR2 LQKENI. This CDR3 has 15 amino acids. The CDR3 reads CASSLDISGDQPQHF. CDR3 DNA: TGTGCCAGCTCACTCGATATTAGTGGGGACCAGCCCCAGCATTTT.

V gene TRBV20-1 combines with J gene TRBJ2-1; 9 positions agree with TRBD2. Germline V CDR1 and CDR2: DFQATT, SNEGSKA (reference sequence). CDR3 length: 15 residues. V dropped 1 base and J dropped 3; count of bases not matched to a gene: 4. The CDR3 DNA is TGCAGTGCTAGAGCCCTTAGCGGGGGCTACAATGAGCAGTTCTTC. Encoded protein: CSARALSGGYNEQFF.

This clonotype turned up a few times. This chain links TRBV3-1 with TRBJ2-7; D is unresolved. The V gene's germline CDR1 is LGHDT and CDR2 YNNKEL (reference sequence). Trimming cost V 3 bases and J 2 bases, with 8 bases left between them. The CDR3 length is 13 residues. CDR3 nucleotides: TGTGCCAGCAGCCACCGACACGCCTACGAGCAGTACTTC. It codes for CASSHRHAYEQYF.

The chain combines TRBV20-1 with TRBJ2-3; no clear D. Germline-derived CDR1 and CDR2 are DFQATT and SNEGSKA (reference sequence). V dropped 5 bases and J dropped 3 bases, with 15 bases sitting between them. There are 14 residues in the CDR3. CDR3 coding DNA: TGCAGTGCTCTTAAAGACTTGGCGACAGATACGCAGTATTTT. Translated, it gives CSALKDLATDTQYF.

The V and J genes are TRBV7-2 and TRBJ1-1, with D possibly being TRBD1 (5 bases). This CDR3 is built from 12 residues. V lost 7 bases to trimming and J lost 6 bases, with 12 bases between them. CDR1 and CDR2 (germline): SGHTA, FQGNSA. CDR3 region: CASKGITPEAFF. In DNA, the CDR3 is TGTGCCAGCAAGGGGATAACCCCTGAAGCTTTCTTT.

In its sample, this clonotype was seen many times. J is TRBJ1-1 and V is TRBV10-3; D is undetermined. Germline-derived CDR1 and CDR2 are ENHRY and SYGVKD. CDR3 length equals 11 residues. Between the trimmed V and J ends, which lost 2 bases and 7 bases, there was a span of 5 bases. The CDR3 is CAISENSEAFF. CDR3 nucleotide sequence: TGTGCCATCAGTGAGAATAGTGAAGCTTTCTTT.

At least ten counts were recorded for this clonotype. The V and J genes are TRBV20-1 and TRBJ2-3, with D perhaps TRBD2 (6 bases). CDR1 is DFQATT, CDR2 SNEGSKA, per germline (reference sequence). This CDR3 has 14 residues. Trimming cost V 6 bases and J 6 bases, with 19 bases left between them. The DNA for the CDR3 is TGCAGTGCCCCCCCCTGGGGGGAGGTGGATACGCAGTATTTT. Translating it yields CSAPPWGEVDTQYF.

This clonotype was observed many times. The CDR3 is CSVEDMGQITDTQYF. For the CDR3, the DNA is TGCAGCGTTGAAGACATGGGACAGATCACAGATACGCAGTATTTT. V gene TRBV29-1 combines with J gene TRBJ2-3; 7 bases are shared with TRBD1. V was clipped by 0 bases and J by 2 bases; unmatched bases: 5. Germline CDR1 SQVTM, CDR2 ANQGSEA. The CDR3 is 15 residues long.